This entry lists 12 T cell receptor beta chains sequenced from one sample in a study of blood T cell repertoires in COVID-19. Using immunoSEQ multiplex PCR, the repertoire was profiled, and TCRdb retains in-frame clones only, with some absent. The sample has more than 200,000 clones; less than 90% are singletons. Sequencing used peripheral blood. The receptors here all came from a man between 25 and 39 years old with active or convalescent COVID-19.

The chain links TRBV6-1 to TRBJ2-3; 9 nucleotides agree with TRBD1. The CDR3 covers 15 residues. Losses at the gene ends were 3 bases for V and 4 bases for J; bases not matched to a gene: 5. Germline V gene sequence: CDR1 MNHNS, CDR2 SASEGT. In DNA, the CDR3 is TGTGCCAGCAGTGATGAGACAGGGGGTTCAGATACGCAGTATTTT. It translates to CASSDETGGSDTQYF.

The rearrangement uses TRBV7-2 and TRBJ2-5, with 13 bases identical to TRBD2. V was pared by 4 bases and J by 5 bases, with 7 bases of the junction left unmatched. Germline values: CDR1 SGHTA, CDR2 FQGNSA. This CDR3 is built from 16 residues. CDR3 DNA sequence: TGTGCCAGCAGCTCTCGACTAGCGGGGGGTTCGGAGACCCAGTACTTC. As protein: CASSSRLAGGSETQYF.

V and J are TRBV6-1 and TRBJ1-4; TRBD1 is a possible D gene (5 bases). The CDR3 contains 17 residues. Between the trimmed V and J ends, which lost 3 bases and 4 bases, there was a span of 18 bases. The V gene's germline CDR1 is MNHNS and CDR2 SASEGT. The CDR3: CASSEGPLRAVNEKLFF. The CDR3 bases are TGTGCCAGCAGTGAGGGGCCACTCAGGGCCGTTAATGAAAAACTGTTTTTT.

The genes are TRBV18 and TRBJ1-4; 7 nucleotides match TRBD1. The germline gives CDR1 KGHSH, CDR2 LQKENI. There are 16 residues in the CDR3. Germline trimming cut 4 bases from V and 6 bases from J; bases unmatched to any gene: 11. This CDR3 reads CASSRGLGTEDEKLFF. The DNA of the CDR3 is TGTGCCAGCTCACGGGGCTTAGGGACAGAAGATGAAAAACTGTTTTTT. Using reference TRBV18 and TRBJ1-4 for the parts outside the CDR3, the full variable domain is NAGVMQNPRHLVRRRGQEARLRCSPMKGHSHVYWYRQLPEEGLKFMVYLQKENIIDESGMPKERFSAEFPKEGPSILRIQQVVRGDSAAYFCASSRGLGTEDEKLFFGSGTQLSVL.

This CDR3 is CASSGGTGSLSYEQYF. The CDR3 DNA reads as TGTGCCAGCAGTGGGGGGACAGGCTCTCTCTCCTACGAGCAGTACTTC. The V and J genes are TRBV6-1 and TRBJ2-7; TRBD1 aligns across 8 bases. Germline values: CDR1 MNHNS, CDR2 SASEGT. The CDR3 extends over 16 amino acids. V was clipped by 4 bases and J by 0 bases; unmatched bases: 8.

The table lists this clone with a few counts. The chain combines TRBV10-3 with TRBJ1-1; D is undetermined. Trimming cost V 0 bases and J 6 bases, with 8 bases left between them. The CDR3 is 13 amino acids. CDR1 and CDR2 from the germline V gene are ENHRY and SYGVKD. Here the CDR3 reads CAISESWGAEAFF. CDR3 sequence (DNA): TGTGCCATCAGTGAGTCGTGGGGAGCTGAAGCTTTCTTT.

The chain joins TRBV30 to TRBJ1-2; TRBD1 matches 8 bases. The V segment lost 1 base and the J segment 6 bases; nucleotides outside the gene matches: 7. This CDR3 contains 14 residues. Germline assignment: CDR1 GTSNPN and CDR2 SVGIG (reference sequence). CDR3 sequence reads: CAWSADRVWHGYTF. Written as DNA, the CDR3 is TGTGCCTGGAGTGCGGACAGGGTCTGGCATGGCTACACCTTC. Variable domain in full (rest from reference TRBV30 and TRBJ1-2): SQTIHQWPATLVQPVGSPLSLECTVEGTSNPNLYWYRQAAGRGLQLLFYSVGIGQISSEVPQNLSASRPQDRQFILSSKKLLLSDSGFYLCAWSADRVWHGYTFGSGTRLTVV.

The CDR3 loop is CASSQDRRGGTEAFF. In nucleotides, the CDR3 is TGCGCCAGCAGCCAAGACAGGAGGGGAGGCACTGAAGCTTTCTTT. J is TRBJ1-1 and V is TRBV4-1; D perhaps matches TRBD1 (5 bases). Germline V CDR1 and CDR2: MGHRA, YSYEKL. The CDR3 extends over 15 amino acids. The ends were cut back, 0 bases at V and 4 bases at J, with 12 bases in the middle.

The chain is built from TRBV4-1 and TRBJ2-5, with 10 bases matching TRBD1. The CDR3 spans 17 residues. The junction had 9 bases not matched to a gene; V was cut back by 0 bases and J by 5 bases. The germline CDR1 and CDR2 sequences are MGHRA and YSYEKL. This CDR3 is CASSQEGTGVLQETQYF. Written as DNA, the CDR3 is TGCGCCAGCAGCCAAGAGGGGACAGGGGTTTTACAGGAGACCCAGTACTTC.

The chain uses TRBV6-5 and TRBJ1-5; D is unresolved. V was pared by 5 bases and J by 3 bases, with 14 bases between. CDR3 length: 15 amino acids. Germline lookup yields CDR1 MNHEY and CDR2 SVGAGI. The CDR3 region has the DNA TGTGCCAGCAGTATCGACCGGGGTTCCAATCAGCCCCAGCATTTT. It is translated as CASSIDRGSNQPQHF.

The CDR3 region has the DNA TGTGCCAGCAGACGAGCGGACTCCTACGAGCAGTACTTC. Translation: CASRRADSYEQYF. The J gene is TRBJ2-7, the V gene TRBV13; a possible D gene is TRBD2 (5 bases). Trimming removed 6 bases from V and 0 bases from J, with 9 bases in between. The CDR3 covers 13 residues. Germline lookup yields CDR1 PRHDT and CDR2 FYEKMQ (reference sequence).

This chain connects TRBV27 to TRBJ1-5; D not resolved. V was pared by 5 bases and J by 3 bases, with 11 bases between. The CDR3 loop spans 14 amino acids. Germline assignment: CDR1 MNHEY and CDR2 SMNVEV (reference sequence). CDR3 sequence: CASSPRAYNQPQHF. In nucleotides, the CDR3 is TGTGCCAGCAGTCCGCGGGCGTACAATCAGCCCCAGCATTTT.